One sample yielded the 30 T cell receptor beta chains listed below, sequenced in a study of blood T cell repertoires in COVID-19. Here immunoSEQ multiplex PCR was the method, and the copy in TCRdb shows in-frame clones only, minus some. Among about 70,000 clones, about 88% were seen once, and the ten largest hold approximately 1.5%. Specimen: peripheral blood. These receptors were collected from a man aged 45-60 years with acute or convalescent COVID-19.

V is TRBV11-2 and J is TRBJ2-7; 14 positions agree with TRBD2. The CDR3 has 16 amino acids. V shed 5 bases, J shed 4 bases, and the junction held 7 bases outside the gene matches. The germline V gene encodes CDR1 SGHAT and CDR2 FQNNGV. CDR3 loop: CASSPGLAGGRYEQYF. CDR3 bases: TGTGCCAGCAGCCCCGGACTAGCGGGAGGTCGGTACGAGCAGTACTTC.

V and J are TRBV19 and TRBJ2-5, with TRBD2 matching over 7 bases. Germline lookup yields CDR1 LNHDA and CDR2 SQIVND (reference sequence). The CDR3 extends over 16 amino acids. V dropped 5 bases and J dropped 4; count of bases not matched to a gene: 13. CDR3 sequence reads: CASSPRRGNGGETQYF. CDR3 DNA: TGTGCCAGTAGTCCGCGGCGGGGGAACGGGGGAGAGACCCAGTACTTC.

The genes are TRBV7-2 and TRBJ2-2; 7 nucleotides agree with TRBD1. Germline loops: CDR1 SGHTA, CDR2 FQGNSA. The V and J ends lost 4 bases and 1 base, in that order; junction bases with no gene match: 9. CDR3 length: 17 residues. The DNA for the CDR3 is TGTGCCAGCAGCTGGAGGCCTACAGGGGTGAACACCGGGGAGCTGTTTTTT. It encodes CASSWRPTGVNTGELFF.

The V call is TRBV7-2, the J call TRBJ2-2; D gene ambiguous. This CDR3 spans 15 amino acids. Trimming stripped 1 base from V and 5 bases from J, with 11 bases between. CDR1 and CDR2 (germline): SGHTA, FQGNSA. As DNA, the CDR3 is TGTGCCAGCAGCTTAGAGTCATCTAGAACCGGGGAGCTGTTTTTT. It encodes CASSLESSRTGELFF. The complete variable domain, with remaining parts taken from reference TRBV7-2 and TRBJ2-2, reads GAGVSQSPSNKVTEKGKDVELRCDPISGHTALYWYRQSLGQGLEFLIYFQGNSAPDKSGLPSDRFSAERTGGSVSTLTIQRTQQEDSAVYLCASSLESSRTGELFFGEGSRLTVL.

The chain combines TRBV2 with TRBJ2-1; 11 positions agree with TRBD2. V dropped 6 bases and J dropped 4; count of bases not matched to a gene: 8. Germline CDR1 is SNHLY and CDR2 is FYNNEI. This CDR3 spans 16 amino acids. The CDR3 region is CASRTGTSGYYNEQFF. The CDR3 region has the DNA TGTGCCAGCAGGACCGGGACTAGCGGTTATTACAATGAGCAGTTCTTC.

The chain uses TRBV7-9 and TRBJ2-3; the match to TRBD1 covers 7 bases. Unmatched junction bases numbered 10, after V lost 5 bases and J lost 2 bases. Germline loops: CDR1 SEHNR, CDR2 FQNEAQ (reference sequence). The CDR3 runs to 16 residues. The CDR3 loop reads CASSPLWTGVTDTQYF. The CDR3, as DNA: TGTGCCAGCAGCCCACTCTGGACAGGAGTCACAGATACGCAGTATTTT. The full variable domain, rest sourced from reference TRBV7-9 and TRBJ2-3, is DTGVSQNPRHKITKRGQNVTFRCDPISEHNRLYWYRQTLGQGPEFLTYFQNEAQLEKSRLLSDRFSAERPKGSFSTLEIQRTEQGDSAMYLCASSPLWTGVTDTQYFGPGTRLTVL.

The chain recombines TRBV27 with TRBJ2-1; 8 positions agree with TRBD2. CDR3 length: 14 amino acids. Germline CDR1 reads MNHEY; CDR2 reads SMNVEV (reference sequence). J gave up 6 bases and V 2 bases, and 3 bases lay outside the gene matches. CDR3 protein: CASSLVGLANEQFF. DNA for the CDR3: TGTGCCAGCAGTTTAGTAGGACTAGCCAATGAGCAGTTCTTC.

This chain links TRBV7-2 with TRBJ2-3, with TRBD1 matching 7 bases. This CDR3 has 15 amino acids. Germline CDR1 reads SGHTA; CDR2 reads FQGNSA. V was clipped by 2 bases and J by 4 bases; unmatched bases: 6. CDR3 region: CASSLRQGWSDTQYF. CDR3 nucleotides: TGTGCCAGCAGCTTACGACAGGGATGGTCAGATACGCAGTATTTT.

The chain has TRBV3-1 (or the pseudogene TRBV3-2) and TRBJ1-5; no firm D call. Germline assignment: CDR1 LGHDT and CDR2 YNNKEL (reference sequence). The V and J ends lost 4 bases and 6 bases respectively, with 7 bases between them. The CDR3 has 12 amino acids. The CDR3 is CASSRRGQPQHF. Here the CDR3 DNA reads TGTGCCAGCAGCCGACGAGGTCAGCCCCAGCATTTT.

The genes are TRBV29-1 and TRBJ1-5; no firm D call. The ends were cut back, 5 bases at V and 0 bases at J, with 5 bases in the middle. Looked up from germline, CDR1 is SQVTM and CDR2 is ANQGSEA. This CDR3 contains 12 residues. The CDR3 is CSVSSSNQPQHF. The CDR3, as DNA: TGCAGCGTTTCTAGTAGCAATCAGCCCCAGCATTTT.

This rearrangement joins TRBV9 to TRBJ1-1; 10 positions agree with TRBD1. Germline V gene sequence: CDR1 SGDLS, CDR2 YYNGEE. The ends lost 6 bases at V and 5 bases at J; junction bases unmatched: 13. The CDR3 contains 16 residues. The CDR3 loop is CASTDRQGAAVTEAFF. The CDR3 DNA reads TGTGCCAGCACCGATAGACAGGGGGCTGCGGTAACTGAAGCTTTCTTT.

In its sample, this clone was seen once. CDR3 residues: CASSYQEGYGYTF. The CDR3 DNA follows: TGTGCCAGCAGTTACCAAGAGGGCTATGGCTACACCTTC. The chain is built from TRBV6-2 or TRBV6-3 and TRBJ1-2; D is unclear. The V and J ends lost 2 bases and 4 bases respectively, with 8 bases between them. This CDR3 has 13 residues. Germline V gives CDR1 MNHEY, CDR2 SVGEGT.

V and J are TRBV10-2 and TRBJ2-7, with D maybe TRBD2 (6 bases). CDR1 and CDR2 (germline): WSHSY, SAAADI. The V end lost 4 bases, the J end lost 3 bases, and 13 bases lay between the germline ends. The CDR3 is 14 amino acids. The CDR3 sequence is CASSGAGLLYEQYF. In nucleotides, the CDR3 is TGCGCCAGCAGTGGGGCGGGACTTCTCTACGAGCAGTACTTC.

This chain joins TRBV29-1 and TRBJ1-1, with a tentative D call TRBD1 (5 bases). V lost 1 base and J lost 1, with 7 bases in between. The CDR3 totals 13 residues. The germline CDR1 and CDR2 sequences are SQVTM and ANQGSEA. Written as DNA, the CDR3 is TGCAGCGTTGAAGGCCAGGGGAACACTGAAGCTTTCTTT. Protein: CSVEGQGNTEAFF.

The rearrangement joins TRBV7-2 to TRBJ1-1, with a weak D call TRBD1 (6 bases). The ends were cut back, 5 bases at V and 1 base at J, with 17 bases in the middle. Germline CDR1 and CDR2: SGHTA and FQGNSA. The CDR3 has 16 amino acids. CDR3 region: CASSRTAQRTNTEAFF. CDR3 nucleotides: TGTGCCAGCAGCCGGACAGCACAGCGGACGAACACTGAAGCTTTCTTT.

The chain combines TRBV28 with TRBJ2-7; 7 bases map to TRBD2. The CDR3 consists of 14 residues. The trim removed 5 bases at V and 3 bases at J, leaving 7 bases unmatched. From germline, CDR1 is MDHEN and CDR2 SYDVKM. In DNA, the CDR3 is TGTGCCAGCAGTCAAAGCGGGACCATCTACGAGCAGTACGTC. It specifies CASSQSGTIYEQYV.

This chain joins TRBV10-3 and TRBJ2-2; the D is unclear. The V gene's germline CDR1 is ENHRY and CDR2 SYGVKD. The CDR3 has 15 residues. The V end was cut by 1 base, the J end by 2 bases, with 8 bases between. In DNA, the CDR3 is TGTGCCATCAGTGAGTTTCTAGGTAACACCGGGGAGCTGTTTTTT. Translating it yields CAISEFLGNTGELFF.

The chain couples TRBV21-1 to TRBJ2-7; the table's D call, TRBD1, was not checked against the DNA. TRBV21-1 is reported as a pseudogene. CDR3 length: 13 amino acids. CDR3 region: CASSKDRGNEQYF. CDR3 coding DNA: TGTGCCAGCAGCAAGGACAGGGGCAACGAGCAGTACTTC.

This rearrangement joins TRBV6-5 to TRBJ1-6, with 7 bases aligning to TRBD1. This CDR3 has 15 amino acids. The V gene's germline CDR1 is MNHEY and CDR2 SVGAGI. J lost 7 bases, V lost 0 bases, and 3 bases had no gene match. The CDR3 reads CASSYSGQVNSPLHF. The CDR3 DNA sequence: TGTGCCAGCAGTTACTCCGGACAGGTCAATTCACCCCTCCACTTT.

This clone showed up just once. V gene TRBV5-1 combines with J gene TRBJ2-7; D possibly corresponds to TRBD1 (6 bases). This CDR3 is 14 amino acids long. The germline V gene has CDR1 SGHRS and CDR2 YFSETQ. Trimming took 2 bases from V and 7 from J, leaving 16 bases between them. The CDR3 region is CASSLEYTGSEQYF. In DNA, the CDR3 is TGCGCCAGCAGCTTAGAATACACAGGGAGTGAGCAGTACTTC.

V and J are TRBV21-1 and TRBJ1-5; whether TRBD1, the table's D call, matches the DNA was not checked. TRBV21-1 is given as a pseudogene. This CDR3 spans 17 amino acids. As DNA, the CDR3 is TGTGCCAGCAACATCAGATCAGGGGGCGCGAACGGTCAGCCCCAGCATTTT. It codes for CASNIRSGGANGQPQHF.

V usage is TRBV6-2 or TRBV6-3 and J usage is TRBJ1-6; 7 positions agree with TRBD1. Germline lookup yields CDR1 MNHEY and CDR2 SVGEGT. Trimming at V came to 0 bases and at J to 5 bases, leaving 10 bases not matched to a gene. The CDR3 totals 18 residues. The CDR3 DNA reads TGTGCCAGCAGTTACTCCTGGGACTTGGACAGGCATAATTCACCCCTCCACTTT. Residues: CASSYSWDLDRHNSPLHF.

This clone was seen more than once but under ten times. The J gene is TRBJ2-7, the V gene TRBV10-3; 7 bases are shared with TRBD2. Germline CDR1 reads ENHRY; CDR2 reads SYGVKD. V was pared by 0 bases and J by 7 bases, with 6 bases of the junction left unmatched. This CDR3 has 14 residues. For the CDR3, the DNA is TGTGCCATCAGTGAGTCCGCTAGCGGAAAGGAGCAGTACTTC. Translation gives CAISESASGKEQYF.

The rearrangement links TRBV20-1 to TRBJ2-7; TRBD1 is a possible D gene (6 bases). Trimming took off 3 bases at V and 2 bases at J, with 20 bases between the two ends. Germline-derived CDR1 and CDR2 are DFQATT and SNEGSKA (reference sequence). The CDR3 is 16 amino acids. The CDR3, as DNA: TGCAGTGCTAGTTTCGCCTCCGGGACAAGAGCCTACGAGCAGTACTTC. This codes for CSASFASGTRAYEQYF.

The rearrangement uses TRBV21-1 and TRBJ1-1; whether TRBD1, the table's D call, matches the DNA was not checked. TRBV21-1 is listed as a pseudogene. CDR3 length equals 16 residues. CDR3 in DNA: TGTGCCAGCCCCAGTAGGGGGACAGGGAAGGGCACTGAAGCTTTCTTT. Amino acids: CASPSRGTGKGTEAFF.

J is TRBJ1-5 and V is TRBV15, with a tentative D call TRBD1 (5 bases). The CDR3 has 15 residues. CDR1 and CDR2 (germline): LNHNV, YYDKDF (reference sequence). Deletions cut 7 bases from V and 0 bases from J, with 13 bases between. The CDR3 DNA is TGTGCCACCATGGAAGACAGATATAGCAATCAGCCCCAGCATTTT. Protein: CATMEDRYSNQPQHF.

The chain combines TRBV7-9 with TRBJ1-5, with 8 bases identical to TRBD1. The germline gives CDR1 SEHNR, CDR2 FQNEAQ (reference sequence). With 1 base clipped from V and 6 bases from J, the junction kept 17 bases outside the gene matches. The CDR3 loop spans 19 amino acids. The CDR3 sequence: CASSLVGRNGQGAAQPQHF. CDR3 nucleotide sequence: TGTGCCAGCAGCTTAGTTGGCCGTAACGGGCAGGGGGCTGCTCAGCCCCAGCATTTT.

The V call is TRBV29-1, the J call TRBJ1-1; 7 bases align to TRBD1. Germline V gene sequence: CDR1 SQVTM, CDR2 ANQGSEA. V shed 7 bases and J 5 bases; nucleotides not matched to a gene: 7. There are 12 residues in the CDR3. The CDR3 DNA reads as TGCAGCGGTAACAGGGGTGGGACTGAAGCTTTCTTT. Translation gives CSGNRGGTEAFF. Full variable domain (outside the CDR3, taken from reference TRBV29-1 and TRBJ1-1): SAVISQKPSRDICQRGTSLTIQCQVDSQVTMMFWYRQQPGQSLTLIATANQGSEATYESGFVIDKFPISRPNLTFSTLTVSNMSPEDSSIYLCSGNRGGTEAFFGQGTRLTVV.

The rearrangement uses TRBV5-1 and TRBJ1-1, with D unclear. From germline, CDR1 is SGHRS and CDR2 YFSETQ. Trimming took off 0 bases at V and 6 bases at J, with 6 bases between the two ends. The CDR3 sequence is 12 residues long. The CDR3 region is CASSLGESEAFF. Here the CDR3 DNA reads TGCGCCAGCAGCTTGGGGGAGTCTGAAGCTTTCTTT. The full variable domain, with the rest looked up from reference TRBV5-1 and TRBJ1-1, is KAGVTQTPRYLIKTRGQQVTLSCSPISGHRSVSWYQQTPGQGLQFLFEYFSETQRNKGNFPGRFSGRQFSNSRSEMNVSTLELGDSALYLCASSLGESEAFFGQGTRLTVV.

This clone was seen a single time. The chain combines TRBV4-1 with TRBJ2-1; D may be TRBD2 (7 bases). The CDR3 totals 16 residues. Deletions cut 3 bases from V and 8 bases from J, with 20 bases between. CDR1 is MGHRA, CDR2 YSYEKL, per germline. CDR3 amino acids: CASSHPGVRGLDEQFF. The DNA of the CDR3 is TGCGCCAGCAGCCACCCCGGCGTGCGGGGGCTGGATGAGCAGTTCTTC.